One and the same sample provided the 25 T cell receptor beta chains below, sequenced in a study of sequential checkpoint blockade in melanoma. This sample's treatment: randomized to nivolumab then ipilimumab (arm A) or the reverse (arm B). The protocol was immunoSEQ multiplex PCR, while the TCRdb copy is restricted to in-frame clones and leaves out a portion. The sample records tens of thousands of clones, less than 90% being singletons. Sequencing used CD8+ T cells sorted from blood (inferred from file names), obtained from a patient given nivolumab and ipilimumab in sequence. These receptors were taken from a human donor with melanoma.

This rearrangement joins TRBV10-3 to TRBJ1-5, with 9 nucleotides matching TRBD1. Trimming removed 4 bases from V and 2 bases from J; junction bases left unmatched: 3. The CDR3 is 15 amino acids. Looked up from germline, CDR1 is ENHRY and CDR2 is SYGVKD. CDR3 sequence (DNA): TGTGCCATCAGTGGGGACAGGGAAGGCAATCAGCCCCAGCATTTT. Its translation is CAISGDREGNQPQHF.

The chain employs TRBV4-3 and TRBJ1-4; D is unclear. Germline V gene sequence: CDR1 LGHNA, CDR2 YSLEER. The CDR3 runs 14 residues. The V and J ends lost 0 bases and 6 bases respectively, with 8 bases between them. The CDR3 loop reads CASSQERTDEKLFF. CDR3 nucleotide sequence: TGCGCCAGCAGCCAAGAAAGGACTGATGAAAAACTGTTTTTT.

A few counts support this clone. The gene calls are TRBV28 and TRBJ1-3; 7 bases map to TRBD1. Germline V CDR1 and CDR2: MDHEN, SYDVKM. V dropped 4 bases and J dropped 5; count of bases not matched to a gene: 11. The CDR3 runs to 16 residues. The CDR3 region is CASSSYLGTARNTIYF. The CDR3 bases are TGTGCCAGCAGTTCCTATCTTGGGACAGCGCGAAACACCATATATTTT.

V and J are TRBV10-3 and TRBJ1-5, with TRBD1 identical over 9 bases. The CDR3 length is 16 residues. V was clipped by 0 bases and J by 2 bases; unmatched bases: 2. The germline gives CDR1 ENHRY, CDR2 SYGVKD. CDR3 DNA sequence: TGTGCCATCAGTGAGTCCGGGACAGGGCGCAATCAGCCCCAGCATTTT. Its translation: CAISESGTGRNQPQHF.

The V gene is TRBV27, the J gene TRBJ1-4; 9 positions match TRBD1. With 5 bases clipped from V and 8 bases from J, the junction kept 12 bases outside the gene matches. CDR3 length equals 16 residues. Germline-derived CDR1 and CDR2 are MNHEY and SMNVEV (reference sequence). CDR3 nucleotides: TGTGCCAGCAGTCCCCTTCCGGGACAGGGAAGGGAAAAACTGTTTTTT. Its protein is CASSPLPGQGREKLFF. Full variable domain (outside the CDR3, taken from reference TRBV27 and TRBJ1-4): EAQVTQNPRYLITVTGKKLTVTCSQNMNHEYMSWYRQDPGLGLRQIYYSMNVEVTDKGDVPEGYKVSRKEKRNFPLILESPSPNQTSLYFCASSPLPGQGREKLFFGSGTQLSVL.

This chain uses TRBV14 with TRBJ1-5; the D is unclear. Germline CDR1 is SGHDN and CDR2 is FVKESK. The CDR3 runs to 13 residues. Trimming pared 3 bases from V and 0 bases from J, leaving 3 bases between. The CDR3 is CASSQYSNQPQHF. The DNA of the CDR3 is TGTGCCAGCAGCCAGTATAGCAATCAGCCCCAGCATTTT. The full variable domain, its missing parts supplied by reference TRBV14 and TRBJ1-5, is EAGVTQFPSHSVIEKGQTVTLRCDPISGHDNLYWYRRVMGKEIKFLLHFVKESKQDESGMPNNRFLAERTGGTYSTLKVQPAELEDSGVYFCASSQYSNQPQHFGDGTRLSIL.

V is TRBV27 and J is TRBJ2-7; 7 bases align to TRBD2. Germline V gene data show CDR1 as MNHEY and CDR2 as SMNVEV (reference sequence). This CDR3 has 14 amino acids. V dropped 2 bases and J dropped 6; count of bases not matched to a gene: 7. The CDR3 spells CASSLGGSVGEQYF. The CDR3 DNA sequence: TGTGCCAGCAGTTTAGGCGGGAGCGTGGGCGAGCAGTACTTC.

This rearrangement joins TRBV4-3 to TRBJ2-2; a possible D gene is TRBD2 (6 bases). The germline CDR1 and CDR2 sequences are LGHNA and YSLEER. The V and J ends lost 1 base and 0 bases respectively, with 18 bases between them. This CDR3 is built from 19 residues. CDR3 amino acids: CASSQVPFMEGANTGELFF. The CDR3 nucleotides read TGCGCCAGCAGCCAAGTCCCTTTCATGGAGGGCGCGAACACCGGGGAGCTGTTTTTT.

V usage is TRBV19 and J usage is TRBJ2-3; 8 positions match TRBD2. Germline V gene lookup returns CDR1 LNHDA and CDR2 SQIVND (reference sequence). The length of the CDR3 is 15 residues. The V and J ends lost 3 bases and 2 bases, in that order; junction bases with no gene match: 4. The DNA of the CDR3 is TGTGCCAGTAGTATCGCTAGCGGGTCCACAGATACGCAGTATTTT. Translated, it gives CASSIASGSTDTQYF.

The chain joins TRBV5-1 to TRBJ2-5, with D perhaps TRBD1 (5 bases). Germline assignment: CDR1 SGHRS and CDR2 YFSETQ. Trimming cost V 0 bases and J 4 bases, with 13 bases left between them. This CDR3 has 15 amino acids. Here the CDR3 reads CASSLGVGEGETQYF. The CDR3 DNA sequence: TGCGCCAGCAGCTTGGGCGTAGGGGAAGGAGAGACCCAGTACTTC.

The chain uses TRBV6-6 and TRBJ2-2; D ambiguous. CDR1 is MNHNY and CDR2 is SVGAGI in the germline V gene (reference sequence). V lost 7 bases and J lost 4, with 7 bases in between. CDR3 size: 12 residues. DNA for the CDR3: TGTGCCAGCATTAAAGCCACCGGGGAGCTGTTTTTT. Residues: CASIKATGELFF.

The count of this clone is one. A junction boundary mismatches the germline segment, possibly from a read error. The chain is built from TRBV7-7 and TRBJ2-5, with TRBD1 matching over 8 bases. The CDR3 is 15 amino acids. The germline CDR1 and CDR2 sequences are SSHAT and FNYEAQ (reference sequence). The CDR3 loop reads CASSTGQGAEETQYF. The CDR3 DNA is TGTGCTAGCAGCACTGGCCAGGGGGCGGAAGAGACCCAGTACTTC.

Concerning this clone: Sequence at one end of the junction differs from germline and may be a read error. Other DNA sequences in the same sample also yield this CDR3. V usage is TRBV9 and J usage is TRBJ2-3, with 7 bases matching TRBD2. The germline CDR1 and CDR2 sequences are SGDLS and YYNGEE. This CDR3 has 17 residues. For the CDR3, the DNA is TGTGCTAGCAGCGGCGCGGGGGAGGACACTCCCACAGATACGCAGTATTTT. Its protein is CASSGAGEDTPTDTQYF.

The chain is built from TRBV6-5 and TRBJ1-6, with D perhaps TRBD1 (5 bases). CDR3 size: 15 residues. Per the germline V gene, CDR1 is MNHEY and CDR2 is SVGAGI. Trimming stripped 0 bases from V and 7 bases from J, with 10 bases between. The CDR3, as DNA: TGTGCCAGCAGTTACTCCAGGGTGGGGAATTCACCCCTCCACTTT. This gives the protein CASSYSRVGNSPLHF.

CDR3 region: CASSFPHWTEYYEQYF. The CDR3 bases are TGTGCCAGCAGTTTCCCCCATTGGACAGAATACTACGAGCAGTACTTC. The chain is built from TRBV28 and TRBJ2-5, with TRBD1 as a possible D gene (6 bases). The closer fit of TRBJ2-7 to the DNA end suggests the J call may be wrong. Germline V gene lookup returns CDR1 MDHEN and CDR2 SYDVKM. This CDR3 contains 16 residues.

The chain employs TRBV28 and TRBJ1-5; the D gene is possibly TRBD1 (5 bases). This CDR3 has 13 amino acids. Germline CDR1 and CDR2: MDHEN and SYDVKM. V lost 5 bases to trimming and J lost 7 bases, with 12 bases between them. Here the CDR3 reads CASSLGGLQPQHF. The DNA of the CDR3 is TGTGCCAGCAGTCTTGGGGGGTTACAGCCCCAGCATTTT.

V is TRBV7-2 and J is TRBJ2-7; 7 bases agree with TRBD2. The V and J ends lost 1 base and 5 bases, in that order; junction bases with no gene match: 5. Germline V gene lookup returns CDR1 SGHTA and CDR2 FQGNSA. The CDR3 runs to 14 residues. The chain's CDR3 is CASSLGLGRDEQYF. CDR3 coding DNA: TGTGCCAGCAGCTTAGGACTAGGGAGGGACGAGCAGTACTTC.

This clone was counted once. V is TRBV19 and J is TRBJ1-1; 8 positions match TRBD1. The germline V gene encodes CDR1 LNHDA and CDR2 SQIVND (reference sequence). J was trimmed by 4 bases and V by 5 bases; bases with no gene match: 6. The CDR3 has 14 amino acids. CDR3 DNA sequence: TGTGCCAGTAGTTCAAGACAGGGGTCCACTGAAGCTTTCTTT. It yields the protein CASSSRQGSTEAFF.

The V gene is TRBV7-3, the J gene TRBJ1-1; perhaps TRBD1 as D (6 bases). Germline V gene data show CDR1 as SGHTA and CDR2 as FQGTGA. Trimming took off 1 base at V and 2 bases at J, with 11 bases between the two ends. CDR3 length: 15 amino acids. CDR3 sequence: CASSLSGGLNTEAFF. CDR3 in DNA: TGTGCCAGCAGCTTAAGCGGGGGGCTAAACACTGAAGCTTTCTTT. Full variable domain (remainder filled in from reference TRBV7-3 and TRBJ1-1): GAGVSQTPSNKVTEKGKYVELRCDPISGHTALYWYRQSLGQGPEFLIYFQGTGAADDSGLPNDRFFAVRPEGSVSTLKIQRTERGDSAVYLCASSLSGGLNTEAFFGQGTRLTVV.

The chain recombines TRBV4-1 with TRBJ2-3, with D hard to call. The ends were cut back, 0 bases at V and 15 bases at J, with 16 bases in the middle. Germline assignment: CDR1 MGHRA and CDR2 YSYEKL. The CDR3 totals 13 residues. The CDR3 is CASSQDRVGVRYF. In nucleotides, the CDR3 is TGCGCCAGCAGCCAAGATCGAGTTGGAGTACGATATTTT.

The rearrangement joins TRBV28 to TRBJ1-5; 7 bases match TRBD1. There are 21 residues in the CDR3. With V trimmed by 5 bases and J by 6 bases, 28 bases remained unmatched. Germline V gene sequence: CDR1 MDHEN, CDR2 SYDVKM. CDR3 DNA: TGTGCCAGCAGTCCCCTCCCCGTGGAGGGTATATCCCCAGGGGGTAGTCAGCCCCAGCATTTT. This encodes CASSPLPVEGISPGGSQPQHF.

With respect to this clone: The junction departs from germline at one end; a sequencing error may be responsible. The chain joins TRBV9 to TRBJ2-1, with 10 bases that match TRBD2. CDR3 length equals 14 residues. From germline, CDR1 is SGDLS and CDR2 YYNGEE. The CDR3 reads CASRVGLADNEQFF. In nucleotides, the CDR3 is TGTGCCAGCAGAGTAGGACTAGCGGACAATGAGCAGTTCTTC.

This clone was seen only once. The chain is built from TRBV13 and TRBJ1-2; 7 bases agree with TRBD1. Per germline, CDR1 PRHDT and CDR2 FYEKMQ (reference sequence). This CDR3 is 16 amino acids long. V shed 5 bases, J shed 4 bases, and the junction held 13 bases outside the gene matches. The DNA of the CDR3 is TGTGCCAGCAGCCCGACGGGACAGTGGAGGGTCTATGGCTACACCTTC. Translating gives CASSPTGQWRVYGYTF.

The chain has TRBV7-2 and TRBJ2-1; D is perhaps TRBD1 (6 bases). The CDR3 consists of 15 residues. Trimming removed 4 bases from V and 5 bases from J, with 15 bases in between. Germline V CDR1 and CDR2: SGHTA, FQGNSA. The DNA of the CDR3 is TGTGCCAGCAGCTCAACAGGGTCGTGGGACAATGAGCAGTTCTTC. Translation gives CASSSTGSWDNEQFF.

This clone was seen only a few times. This chain connects TRBV28 to TRBJ1-4, with 9 bases that match TRBD1. The CDR3 length is 15 residues. Germline V lookup: CDR1 MDHEN, CDR2 SYDVKM. Trimming cost V 6 bases and J 7 bases; bases outside gene matches: 9. The CDR3 region is CASRSPWGQGEKLFF. The CDR3 bases are TGTGCCAGCAGATCCCCTTGGGGACAGGGTGAAAAACTGTTTTTT.